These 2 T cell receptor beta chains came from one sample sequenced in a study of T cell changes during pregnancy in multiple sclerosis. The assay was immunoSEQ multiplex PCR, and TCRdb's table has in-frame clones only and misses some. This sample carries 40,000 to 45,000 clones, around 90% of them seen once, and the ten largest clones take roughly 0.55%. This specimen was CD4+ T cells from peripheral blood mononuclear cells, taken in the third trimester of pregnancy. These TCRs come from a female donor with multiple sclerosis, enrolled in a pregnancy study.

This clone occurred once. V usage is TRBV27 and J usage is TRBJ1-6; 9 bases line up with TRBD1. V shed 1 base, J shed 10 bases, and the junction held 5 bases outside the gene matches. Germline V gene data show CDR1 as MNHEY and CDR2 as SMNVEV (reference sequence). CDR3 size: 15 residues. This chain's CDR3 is CASSLYTGGESPLHF. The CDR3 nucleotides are TGTGCCAGCAGTTTATATACAGGGGGCGAATCACCCCTCCACTTT.

CDR3 nucleotide sequence: TGTGCCAGCTCACGGAGGACTAGCGGGAGCGATGAGCAGTTCTTC. It codes for CASSRRTSGSDEQFF. The chain combines TRBV18 with TRBJ2-1; 13 bases match TRBD2. Germline loops: CDR1 KGHSH, CDR2 LQKENI. V was clipped by 4 bases and J by 8 bases; unmatched bases: 5. The CDR3 loop spans 15 amino acids. Variable domain in full (rest from reference TRBV18 and TRBJ2-1): NAGVMQNPRHLVRRRGQEARLRCSPMKGHSHVYWYRQLPEEGLKFMVYLQKENIIDESGMPKERFSAEFPKEGPSILRIQQVVRGDSAAYFCASSRRTSGSDEQFFGPGTRLTVL.